One and the same sample provided the 10 T cell receptor beta chains below, sequenced in a study of T cell repertoires and Cas9 in healthy adults. Produced via immunoSEQ multiplex PCR; TCRdb's table is partial and in-frame only. Of a few hundred clones in the sample, 75% to 90% were seen once. The material sequenced was SpCas9-reactive Tregs (CD4+, CD25+, CD127-, CD137+, CD154-) from PBMCs; culture status not recorded. The receptor source for this set is a human donor in good health.

This sequence joins TRBV19 and TRBJ2-7; D tentatively fits TRBD1 or TRBD2 (6 bases each). Germline CDR1 and CDR2: LNHDA and SQIVND (reference sequence). The CDR3 contains 15 residues. Trimming pared 4 bases from V and 2 bases from J, leaving 15 bases between. CDR3 residues: CASSNRARGTYEQYF. CDR3 DNA sequence: TGTGCCAGTAGTAACAGGGCGCGCGGGACCTACGAGCAGTACTTC.

The chain employs TRBV21-1 and TRBJ1-3. TRBV21-1 is described as a pseudogene. This CDR3 contains 15 residues. The CDR3 loop is CASSKGRFSGNTIYF. The CDR3 DNA is TGTGCCAGCAGCAAAGGACGGTTCTCTGGAAACACCATATATTTT.

The genes are TRBV11-3 and TRBJ1-1; D is uncertain. The V gene lost 3 bases and the J gene lost 0 bases, with 8 bases spanning the gap. CDR3 size: 14 residues. CDR1 and CDR2 (germline): SGHNT, YENEEA. The CDR3 here is CASSFRYMNTEAFF. The CDR3, as DNA: TGTGCCAGCAGCTTCCGTTACATGAACACTGAAGCTTTCTTT.

V is TRBV9 and J is TRBJ1-6, with no clear D. V lost 0 bases, J lost 4 bases, and 8 bases lay in between. The germline V gene has CDR1 SGDLS and CDR2 YYNGEE. This CDR3 region has 15 residues. As DNA, the CDR3 is TGTGCCAGCAGCGTAGAGACTGGGTATAATTCACCCCTCCACTTT. This codes for CASSVETGYNSPLHF.

J is TRBJ1-6 and V is TRBV5-5; tentative D call: TRBD1 (6 bases). The CDR3 contains 14 residues. Trimming removed 3 bases at V and 13 bases at J, with 17 bases between. In germline, CDR1 is SGHKS, CDR2 YYEKEE (reference sequence). The CDR3 sequence is CASSSQGPREPLHF. Here the CDR3 DNA reads TGTGCCAGCAGCTCACAGGGACCAAGGGAGCCCCTCCACTTT.

V and J are TRBV28 and TRBJ1-1, with D possibly being TRBD1 (5 bases). V lost 4 bases and J lost 8, with 11 bases in between. The germline CDR1 and CDR2 sequences are MDHEN and SYDVKM. This CDR3 region has 12 residues. The DNA of the CDR3 is TGTGCCAGCAGTTGGGGGGGAATAGAAGCTTTCTTT. Protein: CASSWGGIEAFF.

The rearrangement joins TRBV4-2 to TRBJ2-5; D gene uncertain. The germline V and J ends were trimmed by 6 bases and 2 bases, with 10 bases remaining between them. CDR1 and CDR2 from the germline V gene are LGHNA and YNFKEQ. The CDR3 contains 13 residues. The CDR3 region has the DNA TGTGCCAGCAGTCTTGGCGAACAAGAGACCCAGTACTTC. Amino acids: CASSLGEQETQYF.

The chain is built from TRBV7-3 and TRBJ1-2, with 8 bases that match TRBD1. V dropped 4 bases and J dropped 8; count of bases not matched to a gene: 3. There are 12 residues in the CDR3. The germline V gene encodes CDR1 SGHTA and CDR2 FQGTGA. The CDR3 sequence is CASSSRTGGYTF. The CDR3 DNA reads as TGTGCCAGCAGCTCCAGGACAGGGGGCTACACCTTC. Full variable domain (missing parts from reference TRBV7-3 and TRBJ1-2): GAGVSQTPSNKVTEKGKYVELRCDPISGHTALYWYRQSLGQGPEFLIYFQGTGAADDSGLPNDRFFAVRPEGSVSTLKIQRTERGDSAVYLCASSSRTGGYTFGSGTRLTVV.

Only one count was recorded for this clone. The rearrangement uses TRBV2 and TRBJ1-2, with 7 bases fitting TRBD1. The ends lost 6 bases at V and 0 bases at J; junction bases unmatched: 7. CDR1 is SNHLY, CDR2 FYNNEI, per germline. The CDR3 consists of 15 residues. DNA for the CDR3: TGTGCCAGCAGAAGGGACAGCACCGCTAACTATGGCTACACCTTC. Translating gives CASRRDSTANYGYTF.

V gene TRBV7-8 combines with J gene TRBJ1-6; D is ambiguous. V was cut by 1 base and J by 10 bases, with 5 bases left in between. This CDR3 region has 12 residues. The germline gives CDR1 SGHVS, CDR2 FQNEAQ. The CDR3 loop is CASSLGESPLHF. DNA of the CDR3: TGTGCCAGCAGCTTAGGGGAATCACCCCTCCACTTT. The variable domain in full, completed from reference TRBV7-8 and TRBJ1-6, reads GAGVSQSPRYKVAKRGQDVALRCDPISGHVSLFWYQQALGQGPEFLTYFQNEAQLDKSGLPSDRFFAERPEGSVSTLKIQRTQQEDSAVYLCASSLGESPLHFGNGTRLTVT.